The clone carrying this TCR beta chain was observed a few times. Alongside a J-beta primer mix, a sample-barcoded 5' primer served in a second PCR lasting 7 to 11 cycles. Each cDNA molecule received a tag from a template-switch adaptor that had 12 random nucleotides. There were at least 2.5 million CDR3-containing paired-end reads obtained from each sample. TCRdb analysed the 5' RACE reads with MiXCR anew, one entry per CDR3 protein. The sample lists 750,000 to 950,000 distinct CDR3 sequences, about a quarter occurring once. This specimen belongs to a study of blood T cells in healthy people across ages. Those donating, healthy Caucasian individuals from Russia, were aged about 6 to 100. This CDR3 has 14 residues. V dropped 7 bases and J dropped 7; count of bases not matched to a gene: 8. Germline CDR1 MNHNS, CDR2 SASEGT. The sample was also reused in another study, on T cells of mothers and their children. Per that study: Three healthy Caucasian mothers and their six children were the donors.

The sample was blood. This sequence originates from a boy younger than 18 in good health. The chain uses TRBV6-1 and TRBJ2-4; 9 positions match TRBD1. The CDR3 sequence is CASIPGTGTNIQYF. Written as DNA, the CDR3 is TGTGCCAGCATTCCTGGGACAGGGACGAACATTCAGTACTTC.